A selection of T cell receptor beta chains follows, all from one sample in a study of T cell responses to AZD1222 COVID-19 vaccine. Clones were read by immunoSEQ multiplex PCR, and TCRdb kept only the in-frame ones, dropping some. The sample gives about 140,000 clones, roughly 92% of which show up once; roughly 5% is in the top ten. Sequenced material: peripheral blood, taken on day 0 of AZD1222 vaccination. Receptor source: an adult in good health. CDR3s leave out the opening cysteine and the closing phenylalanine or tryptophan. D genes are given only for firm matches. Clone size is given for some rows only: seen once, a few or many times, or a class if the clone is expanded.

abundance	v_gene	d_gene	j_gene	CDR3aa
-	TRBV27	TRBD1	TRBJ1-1	ASSSRQGVVTEAF
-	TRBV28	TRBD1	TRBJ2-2	ASSRTGGLTGELF
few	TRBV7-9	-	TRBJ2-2	ASSPTLSANTGELF
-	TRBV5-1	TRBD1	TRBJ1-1	ASSFESNRGGGSEAF
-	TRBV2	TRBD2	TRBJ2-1	ASIWLAGVNEQF
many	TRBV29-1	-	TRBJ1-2	SVETGGYT
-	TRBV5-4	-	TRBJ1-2	ASSLEGSPFYGYT
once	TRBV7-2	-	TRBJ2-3	ASSFLGSSTDTQY
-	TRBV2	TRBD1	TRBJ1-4	ASSRDRVNEKLF
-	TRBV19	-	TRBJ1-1	ASSIGFGTAPDPYTEAF
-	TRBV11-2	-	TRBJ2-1	ASSPYAAVNEQF
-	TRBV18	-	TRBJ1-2	ASSPYRVEGYT
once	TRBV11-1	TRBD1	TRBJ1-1	ASSLLRGTEAF
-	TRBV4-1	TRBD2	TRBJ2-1	ASSQAATSLYNEQF
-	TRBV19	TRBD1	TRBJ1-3	ASSIRTGATSGNTIY
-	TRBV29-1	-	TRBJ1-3	SVELQSGNTIY